Detailed here is one T cell receptor (beta chain). Method: immunoSEQ multiplex PCR; TCRdb's copy keeps in-frame clones and lacks some. The sample lists over 350,000 clones; just under 90% were seen once. The V end lost 8 bases, the J end lost 2 bases, and 12 bases lay between the germline ends. The CDR3 runs to 13 residues. Germline values: CDR1 SGHNT, CDR2 YENEEA. The source of the sample is a study of blood T cell repertoires in COVID-19. The sequenced sample consisted of PBMCs or T cells enriched from blood (not recorded which). The sequence was obtained from a woman in her forties or fifties who had recovered from COVID-19. This chain links TRBV11-3 with TRBJ2-5, with D perhaps matching TRBD2 (6 bases). CDR3: CASRRAPQETQYF. The CDR3 coding sequence is TGTGCCAGCCGGAGGGCCCCGCAAGAGACCCAGTACTTC.